This T cell receptor beta chain came from a study of blood T cell repertoires in COVID-19. Study-level information: PBMCs, B-cell-depleted T cells, or T cells provided the cDNA or gDNA that made up the material.

Trimming removed 9 bases at V and 7 bases at J, with 9 bases between. The V gene's germline CDR1 is KGHDR and CDR2 SFDVKD. The CDR3 runs 11 residues. The protocol was immunoSEQ multiplex PCR, while the TCRdb copy is restricted to in-frame clones and leaves out a portion. The sample carries 150,000 to 200,000 clones, 88% recorded once. All enrollees were roughly 18 to 95 years old and from about 24 US areas. Two negative PCRs, clearance, or symptom resolution characterized the recovered Cohort 3 donors. The chain couples TRBV24-1 to TRBJ2-1, with TRBD1 as a possible D gene (5 bases). The material sequenced was PBMCs or T cells enriched from blood (not recorded which). The receptor's source is a woman aged 18-29 years who had recovered from COVID-19. The CDR3 DNA is TGTGCCACCCGAGCAGGGAATGAGCAGTTCTTC. It is translated as CATRAGNEQFF.